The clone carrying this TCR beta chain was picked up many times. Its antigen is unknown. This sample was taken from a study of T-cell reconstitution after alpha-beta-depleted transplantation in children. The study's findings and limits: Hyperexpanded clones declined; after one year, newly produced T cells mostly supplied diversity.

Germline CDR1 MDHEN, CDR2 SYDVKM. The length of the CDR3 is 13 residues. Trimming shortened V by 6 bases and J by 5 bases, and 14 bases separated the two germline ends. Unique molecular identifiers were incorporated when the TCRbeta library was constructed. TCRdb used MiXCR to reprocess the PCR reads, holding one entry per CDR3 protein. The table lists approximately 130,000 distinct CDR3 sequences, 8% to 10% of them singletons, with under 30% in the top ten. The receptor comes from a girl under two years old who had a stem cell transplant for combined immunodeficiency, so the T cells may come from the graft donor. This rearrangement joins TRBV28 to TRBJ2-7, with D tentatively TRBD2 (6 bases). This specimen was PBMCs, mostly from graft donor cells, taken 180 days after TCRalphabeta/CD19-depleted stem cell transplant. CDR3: CASSSGPFDEQYF. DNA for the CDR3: TGTGCCAGCAGCAGCGGGCCCTTCGACGAGCAGTACTTC.